A single sample gave rise to the 9 T cell receptor beta chains below, sequenced in a study of T cells in Graves' hyperthyroidism and ophthalmopathy (dated by TCRdb to about 2019). The method behind the library was multiplex PCR. The data were produced on an Illumina HiSeq 2000. TCR beta CDR3 regions were amplified from RNA transcripts. The TCR CDR3 was subjected to a first round of RT-PCR using the HTBI primer set and the Qiagen OneStep RT-PCR kit. TCRdb passed the public sequencing reads through fastp at Q25 and MiXCR, retaining productive beta sequences. Merged by CDR3 protein, the rows form single entries marked with the most common genes and DNA. The sample contains about 580,000 distinct CDR3 sequences, approximately 15% of them found a single time. 5% to 7% of the sample rests with the top ten. Sample: blood. The origin of the receptors is a woman aged 25 to 39 with Graves' hyperthyroidism that later progressed to Graves' ophthalmopathy.

This clonotype was detected many times. V is TRBV12-3 or TRBV12-4 and J is TRBJ1-2, with 8 positions matching TRBD1. This CDR3 spans 14 amino acids. V trimming: 6 bases; J trimming: 2 bases; junction bases outside the gene matches: 5. The CDR3 nucleotides read TGTGCCAGCAGCCACAGGGGGGGGAACTATGGCTACACCTTC. This sequence encodes CASSHRGGNYGYTF.

This clonotype occurred many times. This chain links TRBV20-1 with TRBJ2-7; D assignment may be TRBD1 or TRBD2 (5 bases each). Per germline, CDR1 DFQATT and CDR2 SNEGSKA (reference sequence). This CDR3 region has 16 residues. V was pared by 0 bases and J by 0 bases, with 15 bases between. This CDR3 is CSARDLGVTDSYEQYF. In DNA form, the CDR3 reads TGCAGTGCTAGAGATCTGGGGGTGACAGACTCCTACGAGCAGTACTTC.

This clonotype has a count of ten or more. The CDR3 sequence is CASSSDQNTEAFF. CDR3 coding DNA: TGTGCCAGCAGTTCGGACCAGAACACTGAAGCTTTCTTT. The rearrangement uses TRBV27 and TRBJ1-1; no definite D call. The CDR3 is 13 amino acids. V was cut by 4 bases and J by 1 base, with 7 bases left in between. Per the germline V gene, CDR1 is MNHEY and CDR2 is SMNVEV (reference sequence).

The chain uses TRBV11-3 and TRBJ2-2; 9 nucleotides match TRBD2. The germline V gene has CDR1 SGHNT and CDR2 YENEEA. V lost 0 bases, J lost 4 bases, and 12 bases stayed unmatched. The CDR3 runs 19 residues. As DNA, the CDR3 is TGTGCCAGCAGCTTAGAGGGTCGCGGGAGGGCCGGGGTCACCGGGGAGCTGTTTTTT. Residues: CASSLEGRGRAGVTGELFF.

Ten or more counts support this clonotype. This chain connects TRBV19 to TRBJ1-6, with TRBD1 matching 7 bases. Germline V lookup: CDR1 LNHDA, CDR2 SQIVND (reference sequence). CDR3 length: 15 residues. V dropped 5 bases and J dropped 5; count of bases not matched to a gene: 6. The CDR3 sequence is CASSVLRGDNSPLHF. In DNA, the CDR3 is TGTGCCAGTAGTGTGCTCAGGGGGGATAATTCACCCCTCCACTTT.

There are many counts of this clonotype. The genes are TRBV2 and TRBJ2-4; D may be TRBD1 (5 bases). The CDR3 runs to 13 residues. The V gene lost 6 bases and the J gene lost 3 bases, with 9 bases spanning the gap. CDR1 and CDR2 (germline): SNHLY, FYNNEI. The chain's CDR3 is CASRGAGKNIQYF. As DNA, the CDR3 is TGTGCCAGCAGAGGGGCTGGCAAAAACATTCAGTACTTC.

In its sample, this clonotype was seen many times. The CDR3 is CSVVREDYGYTF. The CDR3 nucleotides are TGCAGCGTTGTCAGGGAGGACTATGGCTACACCTTC. The chain combines TRBV29-1 with TRBJ1-2; possibly TRBD1 for D (5 bases). V was pared by 4 bases and J by 3 bases, with 9 bases between. The CDR3 is 12 amino acids. CDR1 is SQVTM, CDR2 ANQGSEA, per germline. Complete variable domain (other parts from reference TRBV29-1 and TRBJ1-2): SAVISQKPSRDICQRGTSLTIQCQVDSQVTMMFWYRQQPGQSLTLIATANQGSEATYESGFVIDKFPISRPNLTFSTLTVSNMSPEDSSIYLCSVVREDYGYTFGSGTRLTVV.

This clonotype was observed many times. V gene TRBV29-1 combines with J gene TRBJ2-3; 12 nucleotides agree with TRBD2. The V segment lost 2 bases and the J segment 6 bases; nucleotides outside the gene matches: 6. Germline V gene sequence: CDR1 SQVTM, CDR2 ANQGSEA. The CDR3 is 15 amino acids. DNA of the CDR3: TGCAGCGTTGAATTCGCTACTAGCGGGAGGGATACGCAGTATTTT. Its translation is CSVEFATSGRDTQYF.

There are many counts of this clonotype. This chain joins TRBV30 and TRBJ1-5; 8 bases align to TRBD1. The junction had 14 bases not matched to a gene; V was cut back by 2 bases and J by 5 bases. CDR1 is GTSNPN, CDR2 SVGIG, per germline (reference sequence). CDR3 size: 17 residues. CDR3 protein: CAWSPLDRGRADQPQHF. The CDR3 nucleotides read TGTGCCTGGAGTCCCCTCGACAGGGGTAGGGCGGATCAGCCCCAGCATTTT.